Below, one T cell receptor beta chain is given with its context. Original data processing: Cell counts per sample came from amplifying reference gene primers. The data were produced by immunoSEQ multiplex PCR, yet TCRdb's version contains in-frame clones alone and is incomplete. Clonal size and the V and J genes are those of that table, whereas D and trimming came from the DNA. The sample holds under 130,000 clones, 88% seen once. This sample was taken from a study of blood T cell repertoires in COVID-19. Source material: peripheral blood. The source of this sequence is a human donor in a cohort sampled during active COVID-19.

CDR3 nucleotide sequence: TGCGCCAGCAGCGTGACTAGCGTAAACACAGATACGCAGTATTTT. Translating it yields CASSVTSVNTDTQYF. The rearrangement links TRBV5-1 to TRBJ2-3; TRBD2 matches at 8 bases. The ends lost 4 bases at V and 2 bases at J; junction bases unmatched: 6. The germline gives CDR1 SGHRS, CDR2 YFSETQ. The CDR3 loop spans 15 amino acids.